The 14 T cell receptor beta chains below all came from one sample that was sequenced in a study of blood T cell repertoires in COVID-19. Only in-frame clones appear in the TCRdb table, and some are missing; sequencing was by immunoSEQ multiplex PCR. The sample lists approximately 440,000 clones; approximately 86% were seen once. The specimen was PBMCs or T cells enriched from blood (not recorded which). The receptor set was obtained from a woman between 18 and 29 years old who had recovered from COVID-19.

The rearrangement joins TRBV19 to TRBJ1-4, with no clear D. Germline V gives CDR1 LNHDA, CDR2 SQIVND (reference sequence). Trimming took 4 bases from V and 8 from J, leaving 11 bases between them. The CDR3 runs to 13 residues. CDR3 sequence (DNA): TGTGCCAGTAGTAGAGAGGGAGAAGAAAAACTGTTTTTT. Protein: CASSREGEEKLFF.

Concerning this clone itself: The identical CDR3 is also encoded by other nucleotide sequences in the sample. The chain links TRBV2 to TRBJ2-3; TRBD1 might be the D (5 bases). The CDR3 totals 13 residues. Germline V gene sequence: CDR1 SNHLY, CDR2 FYNNEI. Trimming shortened V by 4 bases and J by 6 bases, and 11 bases separated the two germline ends. This CDR3 reads CASSVGLRDTQYF. The CDR3, as DNA: TGTGCCAGCAGTGTGGGGCTTAGGGATACGCAGTATTTT.

The chain has TRBV12-3 or TRBV12-4 and TRBJ1-5, with 8 bases that match TRBD1. The CDR3 runs 12 residues. The junction had 1 base not matched to a gene; V was cut back by 8 bases and J by 4 bases. CDR3 loop: CASDRGNQPQHF. The CDR3 DNA follows: TGTGCCAGCGACAGGGGTAATCAGCCCCAGCATTTT.

In the case of this clone: The CDR3 does not end in the conserved phenylalanine or tryptophan, so this is likely a read error. The DNA is omitted, as the CDR3 cannot be located on it reliably, and the CDR3 follows TCRdb's listing. The chain uses TRBV27 and TRBJ1-4; TRBD1 was called by the table and not checked on the DNA. Ends included, the CDR3 has 8 residues. Germline V lookup: CDR1 MNHEY, CDR2 SMNVEV (reference sequence). CDR3 sequence: CASSCLRI.

This chain joins TRBV19 and TRBJ1-6; TRBD1 agrees at 7 bases. V trimming: 8 bases; J trimming: 7 bases; junction bases outside the gene matches: 11. The V gene's germline CDR1 is LNHDA and CDR2 SQIVND (reference sequence). CDR3 length: 15 residues. The CDR3 protein is CASSRLRDRNSPLHF. In DNA, the CDR3 is TGTGCCAGTTCAAGACTCCGGGACAGAAATTCACCCCTCCACTTT.

This clone was detected once. The rearrangement links TRBV3-1 (or the pseudogene TRBV3-2) to TRBJ2-2; 9 bases fit TRBD1. The CDR3 is 13 amino acids. Losses at the gene ends were 7 bases for V and 6 bases for J; bases not matched to a gene: 3. Per germline, CDR1 LGHDT and CDR2 YNNKEL (reference sequence). This CDR3 is CASTWTGAGELFF. The CDR3 DNA sequence: TGTGCCAGCACCTGGACAGGGGCCGGGGAGCTGTTTTTT.

The chain couples TRBV24-1 to TRBJ1-2, with D possibly being TRBD1 (6 bases). Germline CDR1 reads KGHDR; CDR2 reads SFDVKD. The CDR3 has 13 residues. V lost 8 bases to trimming and J lost 7 bases, with 16 bases between them. In DNA form, the CDR3 reads TGTGCCACCAACGGACAGCAGATTATTGGCTACACCTTC. Translated: CATNGQQIIGYTF.

This clone was seen more than once but under ten times. The chain links TRBV7-8 to TRBJ2-7, with TRBD1 matching over 11 bases. The germline V gene encodes CDR1 SGHVS and CDR2 FQNEAQ. The V and J ends lost 1 base and 3 bases, in that order; junction bases with no gene match: 5. The CDR3 has 16 amino acids. The CDR3 spells CASSLGWGTGGYEQYF. CDR3 coding DNA: TGTGCCAGCAGCTTAGGGTGGGGGACAGGGGGCTACGAGCAGTACTTC.

CDR3 bases: TGTGCCAGCAGCTTGGGACAGCCCTTCTCTGGAAACACCATATATTTT. It is translated as CASSLGQPFSGNTIYF. The chain is built from TRBV13 and TRBJ1-3; 7 nucleotides agree with TRBD1. Germline V gene sequence: CDR1 PRHDT, CDR2 FYEKMQ (reference sequence). V lost 3 bases to trimming and J lost 0 bases; unmatched junction nucleotides: 5. The CDR3 runs to 16 residues.

This sequence joins TRBV6-1 and TRBJ2-1; 10 nucleotides agree with TRBD2. From germline, CDR1 is MNHNS and CDR2 SASEGT. The V and J ends lost 0 bases and 6 bases, in that order; junction bases with no gene match: 8. The length of the CDR3 is 17 residues. CDR3 region: CASSEAEGTSVFNEQFF. The CDR3, as DNA: TGTGCCAGCAGTGAAGCCGAGGGGACTAGCGTCTTCAATGAGCAGTTCTTC.

This chain uses TRBV28 with TRBJ2-1; D may be TRBD2 (7 bases). Germline assignment: CDR1 MDHEN and CDR2 SYDVKM. This CDR3 comprises 15 residues. Trimming removed 3 bases from V and 2 bases from J, with 11 bases in between. CDR3 residues: CASSLRGGAYNEQFF. CDR3 DNA: TGTGCCAGCAGTTTGAGGGGGGGGGCCTACAATGAGCAGTTCTTC.

V and J are TRBV3-1 (or the pseudogene TRBV3-2) and TRBJ1-2; possible D gene TRBD1, 6 bases. Germline assignment: CDR1 LGHDT and CDR2 YNNKEL (reference sequence). The V end was cut by 3 bases, the J end by 6 bases, with 17 bases between. The CDR3 runs 15 residues. CDR3 coding DNA: TGTGCCAGCAGCCAGGAACTTACAGGGAACCATGGCTACACCTTC. As protein: CASSQELTGNHGYTF.

This chain uses TRBV5-1 with TRBJ2-6, with D possibly matching TRBD2 (6 bases). CDR3 length: 17 residues. Trimming stripped 4 bases from V and 0 bases from J, with 14 bases between. The germline V gene encodes CDR1 SGHRS and CDR2 YFSETQ. The CDR3 protein is CASSHGGDFSGANVLTF. For the CDR3, the DNA is TGCGCCAGCAGCCACGGCGGGGACTTCTCTGGGGCCAACGTCCTGACTTTC.

This chain connects TRBV5-6 to TRBJ1-2; no clear D. V lost 0 bases and J lost 4, with 7 bases in between. The CDR3 is made up of 13 amino acids. Germline V lookup: CDR1 SGHDT, CDR2 YYEEEE. DNA of the CDR3: TGTGCCAGCAGCTTGGTACCCGGCTATGGCTACACCTTC. This encodes CASSLVPGYGYTF.